The rows below give T cell receptor beta chains drawn from one sample of a study of blood T cells in healthy people across ages. Using its own MiXCR run on the 5' RACE reads, TCRdb lists one record per CDR3 protein. The data contain 800,000 or so distinct CDR3 sequences, about 47% of them singletons. The sample taken for sequencing was blood. Receptors were obtained from a man older than 75 in good health. The CDR3 runs from the conserved cysteine through the conserved F or W. A D gene is named only where the DNA matches it firmly. Not all rows give a size; the values are once, few, many and, for expanded clones, a class.

j_call d_call clone_size v_call cdr3_length cdr3_nt cdr3_aa
TRBJ2-2 . . TRBV7-6 15 TGTGCCAGCAGCCCCCAGGTCCACGGTGGGGGGGAGCTGTTTTTT CASSPQVHGGGELFF
TRBJ2-1 . . TRBV4-1 16 TGCGCCAGCAGCCATCAAAGGGGGGGCCTCTACAATGAGCAGTTCTTC CASSHQRGGLYNEQFF
TRBJ2-3 . . TRBV7-2 16 TGTGCCAGCAGCTTAAATAGTGGGGGAAGGACAGATACGCAGTATTTT CASSLNSGGRTDTQYF
TRBJ2-3 TRBD1 . TRBV3-1 16 TGTGCCAGCAGTACGAAGAGGGGACAGGGCACAGATACGCAGTATTTT CASSTKRGQGTDTQYF
TRBJ2-1 TRBD2 . TRBV3-1 15 TGTGCCAGCAGCCTATCTAGCGGGAGGAGGAATGAGCAGTTCTTC CASSLSSGRRNEQFF
TRBJ2-7 TRBD1 few TRBV28 14 TGTGCCAGCAGGTCCGACAGGGTTTCGTACGAGCAGTACTTC CASRSDRVSYEQYF
TRBJ2-3 . . TRBV20-1 14 TGCAGTGCTAGTGGGGGAGCGGTCACAGATACGCAGTATTTT CSASGGAVTDTQYF
TRBJ2-1 . few TRBV4-3 15 TGCGCCAGCAGCCAAGAACGACACGAGACGAAGGAGCAGTTCTTC CASSQERHETKEQFF
TRBJ2-5 . . TRBV20-1 13 TGCAGTGCTATGCCAGGAGGAGGAGAGACCCAGTACTTC CSAMPGGGETQYF
TRBJ1-5 . many TRBV9 14 TGTGCCAGCAGCGTAGCCCCGTGGGATCAGCCCCAGCATTTT CASSVAPWDQPQHF
TRBJ1-1 . . TRBV28 13 TGTGCCAGCAGTAGGATTAGATTCACTGGAGCTTTCTTT CASSRIRFTGAFF
TRBJ2-6 . . TRBV6-1 18 TGTGCCAGCAGCAGAAGCGTGGGTCTGGCCCCTGGGGCCAACGTCCTGACTTTC CASSRSVGLAPGANVLTF
TRBJ2-3 TRBD1 . TRBV10-1 16 TGCGCCAGCAGTGAGCGAGGACAGGGGGCGGGAGATACGCAGTATTTT CASSERGQGAGDTQYF
TRBJ2-1 TRBD2 few TRBV20-1 14 TGCAGTGCCGTAGCGGGAAGCTCCTACAATGAGCAGTTCTTC CSAVAGSSYNEQFF
TRBJ2-3 . . TRBV9 16 TGTGCCAGCAGCCTTAGAGGGCAGCGTAGCACAGATACGCAGTATTTT CASSLRGQRSTDTQYF
TRBJ2-3 TRBD2 few TRBV7-9 21 TGTGCCAGCAGCTCCCCGGGACAGACGACTAGCGGTGGTTATAGCACAGATACGCAGTATTTT CASSSPGQTTSGGYSTDTQYF
TRBJ2-5 TRBD1 . TRBV12-3/TRBV12-4 15 TGTGCCAGCAGTTTAGGCGGGACAGGGTTAAGGGAGCAGTACTTC CASSLGGTGLREQYF
TRBJ2-7 TRBD1 few TRBV5-1 14 TGCGCCAGCAGCCGCGACAGGGCAGCCTACGAGCAGTACTTC CASSRDRAAYEQYF
TRBJ2-7 TRBD1 . TRBV12-3/TRBV12-4 14 TGTGCCAGCAGTTTTTGGGACAGGGCCAGCGAGCAGTACTTC CASSFWDRASEQYF
TRBJ2-4 . few TRBV7-2 16 TGTGCCAGCAGCTTAGACTGGAGCCTAGCCAAAAACATTCAGTACTTC CASSLDWSLAKNIQYF
TRBJ2-1 . many TRBV11-3 17 TGTGCCAGCAGCTTATCGTATTGGCGGGACTCCTACAATGAGCAGTTCTTC CASSLSYWRDSYNEQFF
TRBJ2-2 . few TRBV7-2 14 TGTGCCAGCAGCTTAGCGGGAATTAGCGGGGAGCTGTTTTTT CASSLAGISGELFF
TRBJ2-5 . many TRBV29-1 13 TGCAGCGTTGAGGAATGGAATCAAGAGACCCAGTACTTC CSVEEWNQETQYF
TRBJ2-1 TRBD2 few TRBV3-1 16 TGTGCCAGCAGCGGACCGGGACTAGCGTCCTACAATGAGCAGTTCTTC CASSGPGLASYNEQFF
TRBJ2-3 TRBD1 few TRBV24-1 16 TGTGCCACCAGTGATCCCGGGACAGAGAGCACAGATACGCAGTATTTT CATSDPGTESTDTQYF
TRBJ2-7 . . TRBV3-1 16 TGTGCCAGCAGTCCTAGGAGTGCCCAAGCCTACAATGAGCAGTACTTC CASSPRSAQAYNEQYF
TRBJ2-5 TRBD1 . TRBV29-1 14 TGCAGCGTTGAAAACAGGGGGGATTGGGAGACCCAGTACTTC CSVENRGDWETQYF
TRBJ1-5 . few TRBV6-2/TRBV6-3 14 TGTGCCAGCAGTTACATGAAGGTGAATCAGCCCCAGCATTTT CASSYMKVNQPQHF
TRBJ1-2 . . TRBV4-2 13 TGTGCCAGCAGCCAACGGACAGTTGGGGGCCACACCTTC CASSQRTVGGHTF
TRBJ2-7 . few TRBV28 13 TGTGCCAGCACCATTACAGGGTTTGACGAGCAGTACTTC CASTITGFDEQYF
TRBJ2-7 TRBD2 . TRBV19 14 TGTGCCAGTAGTCCCCCGGGAGGAGGGCACGAGCAGTACTTT CASSPPGGGHEQYF
TRBJ2-7 TRBD1 few TRBV29-1 15 TGCAGCGTGGCCCGGGGGACAGGTGGTTCCTACGAGCAGTACTTC CSVARGTGGSYEQYF
TRBJ2-5 . . TRBV20-1 13 TGCAGTGCCATCGGGCGTGCGGAGGATGAGCAGTACTTC CSAIGRAEDEQYF
TRBJ1-1 . . TRBV5-1 15 TGCGCCAGCAGCTTCCTTAGAGCGGGGGACACTGAAGCTTTCTTT CASSFLRAGDTEAFF
TRBJ2-3 TRBD1 . TRBV20-1 15 TGCAGTGCTAGAGATCAGGGGGTTAGCACAGATACGCAGTATTTT CSARDQGVSTDTQYF
TRBJ2-7 . . TRBV20-1 15 TGCAGTGCTAGGGGCCCGGGACTGGCCCCCTACGAGCAGTACTTC CSARGPGLAPYEQYF
TRBJ2-7 . . TRBV3-1 15 TGTGCCAGCAGCCTGACAGGAGCTAGATCCTACGAGCAGTACTTC CASSLTGARSYEQYF
TRBJ2-1 . . TRBV6-1 14 TGTGCCAGCTCCCCTAGCTTCGTAGGCAATGAGCAGTTCTTC CASSPSFVGNEQFF
TRBJ2-3 . . TRBV25-1 12 TGTGCCAGCAGTGAACTCGAGGATACGCAGTATTTT CASSELEDTQYF
TRBJ2-1 . . TRBV7-2 15 TGTGCCAGCAGCCTTGACTGGAGCTCCTACAATGAGCAGTTCTTC CASSLDWSSYNEQFF
TRBJ1-5 TRBD1 few TRBV6-6 16 TGTGCCAGCAGCAACCAAGGGACAGGGTTGGGTCAGCCCCAGCATTTT CASSNQGTGLGQPQHF
TRBJ2-5 . . TRBV10-3 17 TGTGCCATCAGTGCCGGCCGAGGGGGAGGGAACCAAGAGACCCAGTACTTC CAISAGRGGGNQETQYF
TRBJ2-1 . once TRBV6-2/TRBV6-3 18 TGTGCCAGCAGTTACATTTTGCGGGCGGGATCTGACCAAGAGACCCAGTTCTTC CASSYILRAGSDQETQFF
TRBJ2-7 . . TRBV20-1 11 TGCAGTGCTAGGCCTTACAATGAGCAGTACTTC CSARPYNEQYF
TRBJ2-4 TRBD1 . TRBV7-3 15 TGTGCCAGCAGCTTAAGTGATGCGACAGGGAATGATCAGTACTTC CASSLSDATGNDQYF
TRBJ2-1 . few TRBV7-9 16 TGTGCCAGCAGCTTAGTGAGGACTACTTCTGTCAATGAGCAGTTCTTC CASSLVRTTSVNEQFF
TRBJ2-7 TRBD2 . TRBV12-3/TRBV12-4 17 TGTGCCAGCAGTCCGGGGACTAGCGGCTTCTCCTACAATGAGCAGTACTTC CASSPGTSGFSYNEQYF
TRBJ1-6 . . TRBV20-1 17 TGCAGTGCTCAGGGGCTGGGCCGGGACTTCTATAATTCACCCCTCCACTTT CSAQGLGRDFYNSPLHF
TRBJ2-6 . . TRBV2 17 TGTGCCAGCAGTGGATGGGGACCCAGGTCTGGGGCCAACGTCCTGACTTTC CASSGWGPRSGANVLTF